A single sample gave rise to the 3 T cell receptor beta chains below, sequenced in a study of shared clonotypes between healthy human individuals. The protocol was immunoSEQ multiplex PCR, while the TCRdb copy is restricted to in-frame clones and leaves out a portion. The sample lists around 650,000 clones; approximately 96% were seen once. Positive CCR7 selection of CD45RO-negative cells yielded the naive CD8 cells, and terminally differentiated effector memory CD45RA+ cells were excluded. Sequencing was carried out using naive CD8+ T cells sorted from blood. The receptors were gathered from a woman younger than 45 in good health.

The chain joins TRBV27 to TRBJ2-5; D is perhaps TRBD2 (6 bases). The V gene's germline CDR1 is MNHEY and CDR2 SMNVEV (reference sequence). The CDR3 is made up of 14 amino acids. Deletions cut 0 bases from V and 3 bases from J, with 8 bases between. The CDR3 region has the DNA TGTGCCAGCAGTTTATCCGGAGGGGAAGAGACCCAGTACTTC. Its protein product is CASSLSGGEETQYF.

The V call is TRBV7-9, the J call TRBJ1-5; D is perhaps TRBD1 (5 bases). Looked up from germline, CDR1 is SEHNR and CDR2 is FQNEAQ (reference sequence). The CDR3 has 14 residues. Between the trimmed V and J ends, which lost 5 bases and 2 bases, there was a span of 10 bases. As DNA, the CDR3 is TGTGCCAGCAGCCAAGGGGTCGGCAATCAGCCCCAGCATTTT. This encodes CASSQGVGNQPQHF.

The genes are TRBV5-4 and TRBJ2-3, with 7 bases fitting TRBD2. The CDR3 consists of 16 residues. Germline V gene lookup returns CDR1 SGHNT and CDR2 YYREEE (reference sequence). Trimming removed 2 bases from V and 1 base from J; junction bases left unmatched: 7. The CDR3 nucleotides are TGTGCCAGCAGCTTTGGGGGAGGGCCCGGCACAGATACGCAGTATTTT. This encodes CASSFGGGPGTDTQYF.